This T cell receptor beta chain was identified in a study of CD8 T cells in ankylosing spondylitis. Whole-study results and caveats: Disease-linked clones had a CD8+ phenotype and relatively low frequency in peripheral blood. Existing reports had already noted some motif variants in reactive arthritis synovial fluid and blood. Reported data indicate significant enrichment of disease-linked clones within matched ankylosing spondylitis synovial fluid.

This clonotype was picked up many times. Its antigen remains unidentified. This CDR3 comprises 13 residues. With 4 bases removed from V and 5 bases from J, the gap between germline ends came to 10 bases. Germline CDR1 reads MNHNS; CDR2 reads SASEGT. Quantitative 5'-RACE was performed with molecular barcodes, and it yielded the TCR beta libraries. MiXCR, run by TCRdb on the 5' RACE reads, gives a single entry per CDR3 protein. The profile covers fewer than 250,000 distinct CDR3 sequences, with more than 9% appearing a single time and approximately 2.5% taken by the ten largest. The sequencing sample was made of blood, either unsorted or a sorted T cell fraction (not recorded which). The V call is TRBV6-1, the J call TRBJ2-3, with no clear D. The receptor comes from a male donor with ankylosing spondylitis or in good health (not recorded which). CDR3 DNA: TGTGCCAGCAGTGGCCCACTCGGAGATACGCAGTATTTT. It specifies CASSGPLGDTQYF.